These 18 T cell receptor beta chains were sequenced from one sample in a study of OX40 agonist ivuxolimab in advanced cancers. The method was immunoSEQ multiplex PCR; TCRdb's version includes in-frame clones alone and lacks a portion of them. The data show tens of thousands of clones, 87% seen once. This specimen consisted of CD4+ or CD8+ T cells sorted from blood, obtained in a trial of the OX40 agonist ivuxolimab. The source of these receptors is an adult with an advanced solid tumor such as melanoma, head and neck, liver or kidney cancer.

This chain uses TRBV6-5 with TRBJ2-2, with a possible D match to TRBD2 (6 bases). The CDR3 sequence is 14 residues long. Germline CDR1 and CDR2: MNHEY and SVGAGI. V lost 6 bases, J lost 8 bases, and 16 bases lay in between. The CDR3 coding sequence is TGTGCCAGCAGCACGGGGAGGAGCCTTGGGGAGCTGTTTTTT. Its protein product is CASSTGRSLGELFF.

The chain couples TRBV6-6 to TRBJ2-2, with 8 bases lining up with TRBD1. This CDR3 region has 15 residues. Germline V CDR1 and CDR2: MNHNY, SVGAGI (reference sequence). The trim removed 11 bases at V and 1 base at J, leaving 9 bases unmatched. The DNA of the CDR3 is TGTGCCGAATCCGGGACAGGAGTGAACACCGGGGAGCTGTTTTTT. Translating it yields CAESGTGVNTGELFF.

CDR3: CSASPGTGGWETQYF. The CDR3 nucleotides read TGCAGCGCTAGTCCCGGGACAGGGGGATGGGAGACCCAGTACTTC. This sequence joins TRBV29-1 and TRBJ2-5; 11 bases fit TRBD1. J lost 5 bases, V lost 7 bases, and 12 bases had no gene match. Per the germline V gene, CDR1 is SQVTM and CDR2 is ANQGSEA. The CDR3 sequence is 15 residues long.

The chain recombines TRBV5-5 with TRBJ2-3; D is unclear. The V and J ends lost 4 bases and 6 bases respectively, with 9 bases between them. The CDR3 is 12 residues long. Germline CDR1 is SGHKS and CDR2 is YYEKEE (reference sequence). The CDR3 sequence: CASSVGADTQYF. CDR3 DNA: TGTGCCAGCAGCGTCGGAGCGGATACGCAGTATTTT.

The V and J genes are TRBV30 and TRBJ2-7, with 11 bases that match TRBD2. CDR1 and CDR2 from the germline V gene are GTSNPN and SVGIG (reference sequence). The length of the CDR3 is 14 residues. The V and J ends lost 0 bases and 10 bases, in that order; junction bases with no gene match: 8. In DNA, the CDR3 is TGTGCCTGGAGTGTACGGGGGACTAGCGGACTCCAGTACTTC. Its protein product is CAWSVRGTSGLQYF.

The rearrangement uses TRBV18 and TRBJ2-7; 7 bases align to TRBD1. The CDR3 is made up of 15 amino acids. Losses at the gene ends were 3 bases for V and 1 base for J; bases not matched to a gene: 6. Germline-derived CDR1 and CDR2 are KGHSH and LQKENI. CDR3 residues: CASSPPGQPSYEQYF. The CDR3 DNA is TGTGCCAGCTCACCTCCGGGACAGCCTTCCTACGAGCAGTACTTC.

The V gene is TRBV19, the J gene TRBJ2-3; 10 nucleotides line up with TRBD2. Trimming at V came to 5 bases and at J to 2 bases, leaving 4 bases not matched to a gene. Per the germline V gene, CDR1 is LNHDA and CDR2 is SQIVND (reference sequence). The CDR3 spans 15 residues. In DNA form, the CDR3 reads TGTGCCAGTAGTCCAACTAGCGGGATCACAGATACGCAGTATTTT. This codes for CASSPTSGITDTQYF.

The chain joins TRBV2 to TRBJ2-2, with TRBD1 matching 9 bases. V lost 1 base to trimming and J lost 7 bases; unmatched junction nucleotides: 7. The CDR3 is 16 amino acids. CDR1 is SNHLY, CDR2 FYNNEI, per germline. CDR3 sequence reads: CASSEGGTGWGGELFF. As DNA, the CDR3 is TGTGCCAGCAGTGAAGGAGGGACAGGGTGGGGCGGGGAGCTGTTTTTT.

The table lists this clone with a count of one. This sequence joins TRBV9 and TRBJ2-5, with no clear D. The CDR3 has 17 amino acids. V lost 3 bases and J lost 5, with 23 bases in between. Germline loops: CDR1 SGDLS, CDR2 YYNGEE. The CDR3 spells CASSAFDTDIPGETQYF. The CDR3 DNA sequence: TGTGCCAGCAGCGCGTTTGACACTGACATCCCTGGGGAGACCCAGTACTTC.

The gene calls are TRBV6-1 and TRBJ2-3, with D unclear. V was trimmed by 1 base and J by 3 bases, leaving 11 bases between them. The CDR3 is 15 residues long. Germline values: CDR1 MNHNS, CDR2 SASEGT. CDR3: CASSEVRVRTDTQYF. CDR3 nucleotides: TGTGCCAGCAGTGAAGTTAGGGTCCGAACAGATACGCAGTATTTT.

The rearrangement joins TRBV6-5 to TRBJ1-3; no definite D call. The germline V and J ends were trimmed by 6 bases and 8 bases, with 11 bases remaining between them. Germline CDR1 is MNHEY and CDR2 is SVGAGI. The CDR3 consists of 12 residues. The CDR3 is CASRAKGHTIYF. Here the CDR3 DNA reads TGTGCCAGCAGGGCTAAAGGCCACACCATATATTTT.

This sequence joins TRBV7-9 and TRBJ2-2; the D is unclear. This CDR3 is 18 amino acids long. V shed 2 bases and J shed 2 bases, with 18 bases lying between them. From germline, CDR1 is SEHNR and CDR2 FQNEAQ (reference sequence). DNA of the CDR3: TGTGCCAGCAGCTTAATTACCCGAGACGACTTCAACACCGGGGAGCTGTTTTTT. It codes for CASSLITRDDFNTGELFF. Variable domain in full (rest from reference TRBV7-9 and TRBJ2-2): DTGVSQNPRHKITKRGQNVTFRCDPISEHNRLYWYRQTLGQGPEFLTYFQNEAQLEKSRLLSDRFSAERPKGSFSTLEIQRTEQGDSAMYLCASSLITRDDFNTGELFFGEGSRLTVL.

This clone is a singleton in its sample. The V and J genes are TRBV7-9 and TRBJ2-2; 8 bases line up with TRBD1. V dropped 4 bases and J dropped 0; count of bases not matched to a gene: 10. There are 18 residues in the CDR3. The germline CDR1 and CDR2 sequences are SEHNR and FQNEAQ (reference sequence). In DNA, the CDR3 is TGTGCCAGCAGCTCTAGGGCCGGACAGGGAACGAACACCGGGGAGCTGTTTTTT. Its protein is CASSSRAGQGTNTGELFF.

The V gene is TRBV11-2, the J gene TRBJ2-2; TRBD1 matches at 8 bases. The germline V gene encodes CDR1 SGHAT and CDR2 FQNNGV. CDR3 size: 15 residues. The trim removed 6 bases at V and 5 bases at J, leaving 8 bases unmatched. The CDR3 coding sequence is TGTGCCAGCAGTACCGGACAGGGTGGTACCGGGGAGCTGTTTTTT. Its protein is CASSTGQGGTGELFF.

This chain joins TRBV6-1 and TRBJ1-2, with 9 bases aligning to TRBD1. Germline CDR1 MNHNS, CDR2 SASEGT. The CDR3 is 15 amino acids. After removal of 5 bases from V and 4 bases from J, the junction contained 8 bases not matched to a gene. The CDR3 DNA follows: TGTGCCAGCAGTACGGGACAGGGTTCGCTCTATGGCTACACCTTC. Translating it yields CASSTGQGSLYGYTF.

This rearrangement joins TRBV29-1 to TRBJ2-4; D is uncertain. The CDR3 consists of 17 residues. CDR1 SQVTM and CDR2 ANQGSEA come from the germline V gene. The CDR3 sequence is CRRFGTAPKLAKNIQYF. The CDR3 nucleotides are TGCAGGCGCTTTGGCACGGCCCCCAAGCTGGCCAAAAACATTCAGTACTTC.

The J gene is TRBJ2-7, the V gene TRBV7-2, with 7 bases that match TRBD2. The CDR3 loop spans 15 amino acids. J gave up 4 bases and V 1 base, and 7 bases lay outside the gene matches. Germline V CDR1 and CDR2: SGHTA, FQGNSA. The chain's CDR3 is CASSLGTSAGYEQYF. The CDR3 DNA follows: TGTGCCAGCAGCTTAGGTACTAGCGCAGGTTACGAGCAGTACTTC.

The chain combines TRBV6-4 with TRBJ2-3; D uncertain. The CDR3 has 15 amino acids. V was clipped by 3 bases and J by 3 bases, with 13 bases between them. Germline loops: CDR1 MRHNA, CDR2 SNTAGT. CDR3 sequence reads: CASSEVPQGTDTQYF. CDR3 nucleotides: TGTGCCAGCAGTGAAGTCCCCCAAGGTACAGATACGCAGTATTTT.